This TCR beta chain was observed in a study of patients with pleural tuberculosis. This clonotype came up many times. Using its own MiXCR run on the reads, TCRdb lists one record per CDR3 protein. This table holds under 55,000 distinct CDR3 sequences, under 8.5% found once. Unmatched junction bases numbered 3, after V lost 2 bases and J lost 5 bases. The CDR3 contains 14 residues. Looked up from germline, CDR1 is MNHEY and CDR2 is SVGEGT. The chain links TRBV6-2 or TRBV6-3 to TRBJ2-7; 10 nucleotides line up with TRBD1. The sequence derives from a human donor with pleural tuberculosis. CDR3 in amino acids: CASSYRDRGHEQYV. CDR3 nucleotide sequence: TGTGCCAGCAGTTACCGGGACAGGGGCCACGAGCAGTACGTC.